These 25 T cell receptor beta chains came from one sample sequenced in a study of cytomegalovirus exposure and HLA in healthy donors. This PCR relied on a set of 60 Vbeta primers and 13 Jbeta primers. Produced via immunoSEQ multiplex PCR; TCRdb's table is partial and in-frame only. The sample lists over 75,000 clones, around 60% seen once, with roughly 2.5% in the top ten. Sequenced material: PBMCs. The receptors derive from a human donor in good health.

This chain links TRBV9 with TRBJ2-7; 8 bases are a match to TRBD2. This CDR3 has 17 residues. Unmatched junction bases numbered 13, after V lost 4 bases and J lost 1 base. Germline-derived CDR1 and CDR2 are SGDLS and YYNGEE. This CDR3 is CASSPEVGRDWSYEQYF. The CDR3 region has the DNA TGTGCCAGCAGCCCCGAAGTCGGGAGGGACTGGTCCTACGAGCAGTACTTC.

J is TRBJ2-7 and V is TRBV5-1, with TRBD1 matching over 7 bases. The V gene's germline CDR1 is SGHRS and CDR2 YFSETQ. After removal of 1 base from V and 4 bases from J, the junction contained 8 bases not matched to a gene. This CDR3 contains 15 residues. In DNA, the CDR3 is TGCGCCAGCAGCTTGTCTGCCGGGACAGAATACGAGCAGTACTTC. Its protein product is CASSLSAGTEYEQYF.

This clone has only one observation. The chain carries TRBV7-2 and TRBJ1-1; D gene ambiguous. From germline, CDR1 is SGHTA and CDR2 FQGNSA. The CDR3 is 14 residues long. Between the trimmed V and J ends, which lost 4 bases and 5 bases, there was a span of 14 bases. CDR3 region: CASSSGRIGTEAFF. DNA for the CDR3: TGTGCCAGCAGCTCTGGGAGAATTGGTACTGAAGCTTTCTTT.

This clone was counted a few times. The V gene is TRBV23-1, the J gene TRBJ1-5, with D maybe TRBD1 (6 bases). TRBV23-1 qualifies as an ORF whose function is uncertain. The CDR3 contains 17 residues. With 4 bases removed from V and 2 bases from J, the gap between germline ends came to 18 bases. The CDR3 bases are TGCGCCAGCAGTCGAACCCCCCGAGGGGGACGCAATCAGCCCCAGCATTTT. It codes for CASSRTPRGGRNQPQHF.

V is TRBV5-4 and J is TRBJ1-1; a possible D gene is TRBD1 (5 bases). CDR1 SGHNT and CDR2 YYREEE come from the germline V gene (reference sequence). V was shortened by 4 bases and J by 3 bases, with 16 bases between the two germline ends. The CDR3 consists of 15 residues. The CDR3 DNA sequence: TGTGCCAGCAGCCCCACCGGGGGGTTGGACACTGAAGCTTTCTTT. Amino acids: CASSPTGGLDTEAFF. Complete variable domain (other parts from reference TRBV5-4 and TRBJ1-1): ETGVTQSPTHLIKTRGQQVTLRCSSQSGHNTVSWYQQALGQGPQFIFQYYREEENGRGNFPPRFSGLQFPNYSSELNVNALELDDSALYLCASSPTGGLDTEAFFGQGTRLTVV.

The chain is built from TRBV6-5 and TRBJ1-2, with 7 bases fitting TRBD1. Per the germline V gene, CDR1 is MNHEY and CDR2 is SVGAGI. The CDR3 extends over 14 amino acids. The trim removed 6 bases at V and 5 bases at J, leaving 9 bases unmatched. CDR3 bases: TGTGCCAGCAGCCCCGGACAGGCGATTTATGGCTACACCTTC. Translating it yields CASSPGQAIYGYTF.

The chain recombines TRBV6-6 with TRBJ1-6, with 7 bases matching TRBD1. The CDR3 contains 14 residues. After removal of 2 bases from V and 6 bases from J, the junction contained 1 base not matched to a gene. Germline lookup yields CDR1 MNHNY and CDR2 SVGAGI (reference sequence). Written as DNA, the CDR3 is TGTGCCAGCAGTTACAGGGGGCTTAATTCACCCCTCCACTTT. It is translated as CASSYRGLNSPLHF.

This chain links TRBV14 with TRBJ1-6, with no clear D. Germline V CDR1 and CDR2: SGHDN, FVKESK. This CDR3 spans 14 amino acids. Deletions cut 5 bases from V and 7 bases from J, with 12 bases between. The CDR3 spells CASSLRTGNSPLHF. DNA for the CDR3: TGTGCCAGCAGCTTACGGACGGGAAATTCACCCCTCCACTTT.

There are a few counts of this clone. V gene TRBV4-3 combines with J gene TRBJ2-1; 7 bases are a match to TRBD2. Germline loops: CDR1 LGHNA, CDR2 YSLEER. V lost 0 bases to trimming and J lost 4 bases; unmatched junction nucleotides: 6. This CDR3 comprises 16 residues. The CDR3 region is CASSQEPSGAYNEQFF. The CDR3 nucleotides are TGCGCCAGCAGCCAAGAACCTAGCGGAGCTTACAATGAGCAGTTCTTC.

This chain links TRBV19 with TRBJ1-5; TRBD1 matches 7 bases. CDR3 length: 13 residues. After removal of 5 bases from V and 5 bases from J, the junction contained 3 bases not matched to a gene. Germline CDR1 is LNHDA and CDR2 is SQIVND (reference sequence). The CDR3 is CASSGQGDQPQHF. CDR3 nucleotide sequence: TGTGCCAGTAGTGGGCAGGGGGATCAGCCCCAGCATTTT.

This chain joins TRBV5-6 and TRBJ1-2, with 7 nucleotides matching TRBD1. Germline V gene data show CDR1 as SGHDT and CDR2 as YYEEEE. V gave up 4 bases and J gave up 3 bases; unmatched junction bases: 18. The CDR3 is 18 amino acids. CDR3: CASSLRQGFPLPDYGYTF. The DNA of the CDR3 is TGTGCCAGCAGCCTCAGACAGGGATTCCCCCTCCCTGACTATGGCTACACCTTC.

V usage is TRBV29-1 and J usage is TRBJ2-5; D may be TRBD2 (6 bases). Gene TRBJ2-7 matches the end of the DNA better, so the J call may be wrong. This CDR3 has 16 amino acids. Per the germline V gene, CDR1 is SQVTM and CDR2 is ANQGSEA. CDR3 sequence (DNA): TGCAGCGTTGAGGTTGATCGCTGGGGGGAATCCTACGAGCAGTACTTC. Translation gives CSVEVDRWGESYEQYF.

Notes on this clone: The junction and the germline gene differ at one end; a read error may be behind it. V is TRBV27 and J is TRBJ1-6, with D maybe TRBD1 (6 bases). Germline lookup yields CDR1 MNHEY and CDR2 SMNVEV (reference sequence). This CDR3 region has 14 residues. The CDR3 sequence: CASSLTGIGSPLHF. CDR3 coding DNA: TGTGCCAGCAGTTTAACAGGGATTGGTTCACCCCTTCACTTT.

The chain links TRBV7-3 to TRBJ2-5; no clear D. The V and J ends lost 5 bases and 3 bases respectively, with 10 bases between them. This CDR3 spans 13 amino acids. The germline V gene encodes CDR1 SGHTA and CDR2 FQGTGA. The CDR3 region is CASSLRREETQYF. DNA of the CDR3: TGTGCCAGCAGCCTACGACGGGAAGAGACCCAGTACTTC.

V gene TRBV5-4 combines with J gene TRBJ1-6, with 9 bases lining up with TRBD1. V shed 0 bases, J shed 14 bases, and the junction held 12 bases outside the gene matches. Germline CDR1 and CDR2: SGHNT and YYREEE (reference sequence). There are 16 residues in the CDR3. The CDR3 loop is CASSLAAGQGSGALHF. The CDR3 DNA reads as TGTGCCAGCAGCTTGGCAGCGGGACAGGGCTCTGGGGCCCTCCACTTT.

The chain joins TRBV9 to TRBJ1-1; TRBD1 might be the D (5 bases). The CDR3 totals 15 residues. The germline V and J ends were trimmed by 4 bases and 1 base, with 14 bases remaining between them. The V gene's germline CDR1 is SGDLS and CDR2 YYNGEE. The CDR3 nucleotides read TGTGCCAGCAGCCCCCAGGGACTTTCGAACACTGAAGCTTTCTTT. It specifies CASSPQGLSNTEAFF.

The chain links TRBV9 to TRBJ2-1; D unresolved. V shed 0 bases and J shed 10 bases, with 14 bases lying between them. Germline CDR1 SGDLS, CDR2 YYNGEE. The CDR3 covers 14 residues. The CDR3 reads CASSVGGSPSEQFF. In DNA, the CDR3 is TGTGCCAGCAGCGTAGGCGGCTCCCCCTCAGAGCAGTTCTTC.

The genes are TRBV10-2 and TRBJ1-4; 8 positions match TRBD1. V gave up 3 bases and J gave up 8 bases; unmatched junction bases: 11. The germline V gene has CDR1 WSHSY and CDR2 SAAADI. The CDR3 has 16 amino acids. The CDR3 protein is CASSDPYRDRREKLFF. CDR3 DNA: TGCGCCAGCAGTGACCCGTACCGGGACAGGAGAGAAAAACTGTTTTTT.

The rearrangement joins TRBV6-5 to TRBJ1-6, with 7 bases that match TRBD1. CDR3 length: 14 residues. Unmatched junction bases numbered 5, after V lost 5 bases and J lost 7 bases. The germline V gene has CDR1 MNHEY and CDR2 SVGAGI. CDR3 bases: TGTGCCAGCAGTGGGGGACAGAGCAATTCACCCCTCCACTTT. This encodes CASSGGQSNSPLHF.

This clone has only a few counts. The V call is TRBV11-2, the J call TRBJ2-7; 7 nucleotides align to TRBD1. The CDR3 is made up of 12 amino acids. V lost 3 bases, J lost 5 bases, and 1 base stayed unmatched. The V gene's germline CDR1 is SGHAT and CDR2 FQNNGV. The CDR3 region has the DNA TGTGCCAGCAGCTTGACAGGGCACGAGCAGTACTTC. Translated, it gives CASSLTGHEQYF.

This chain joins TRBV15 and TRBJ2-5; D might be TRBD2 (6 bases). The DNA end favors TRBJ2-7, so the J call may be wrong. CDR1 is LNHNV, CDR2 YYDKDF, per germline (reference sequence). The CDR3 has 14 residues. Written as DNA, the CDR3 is TGTGCCACCAGCAGAGCCCTTGGGGGGAACGAGCAGTACTTC. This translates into CATSRALGGNEQYF.

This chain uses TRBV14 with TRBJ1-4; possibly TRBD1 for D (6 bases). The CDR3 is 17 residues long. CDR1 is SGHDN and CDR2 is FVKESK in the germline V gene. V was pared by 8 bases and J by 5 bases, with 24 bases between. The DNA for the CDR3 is TGTGCCAGCTTTCGCCGGGACATAGGGGTTGTAAATGAAAAACTGTTTTTT. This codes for CASFRRDIGVVNEKLFF.

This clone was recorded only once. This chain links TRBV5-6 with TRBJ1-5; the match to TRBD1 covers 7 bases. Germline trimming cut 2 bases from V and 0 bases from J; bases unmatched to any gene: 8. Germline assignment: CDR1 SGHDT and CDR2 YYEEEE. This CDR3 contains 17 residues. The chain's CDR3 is CASSFRHNRGSNQPQHF. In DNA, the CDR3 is TGTGCCAGCAGCTTTCGTCACAACAGGGGTAGCAATCAGCCCCAGCATTTT.

CDR3: CASSQPRQGDNTEAFF. CDR3 DNA sequence: TGTGCCAGCAGCCAACCCAGACAGGGAGATAACACTGAAGCTTTCTTT. The rearrangement links TRBV4-2 to TRBJ1-1; 7 nucleotides align to TRBD1. V shed 2 bases, J shed 2 bases, and the junction held 8 bases outside the gene matches. CDR3 length: 16 amino acids. Germline lookup yields CDR1 LGHNA and CDR2 YNFKEQ.

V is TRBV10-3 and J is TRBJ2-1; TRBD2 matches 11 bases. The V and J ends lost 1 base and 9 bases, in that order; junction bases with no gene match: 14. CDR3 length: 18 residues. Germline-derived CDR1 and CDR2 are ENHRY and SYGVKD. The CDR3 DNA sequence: TGTGCCATCAGTGAGTATAATCTACTAGCGGGGGTACGAGGTGAGCAGTTCTTC. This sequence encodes CAISEYNLLAGVRGEQFF.